A single sample gave rise to the 28 T cell receptor beta chains below, sequenced in a study of blood T cell repertoires in COVID-19. The protocol was immunoSEQ multiplex PCR, while the TCRdb copy is restricted to in-frame clones and leaves out a portion. The profile shows 200,000 to 250,000 clones, 70% to 90% of them singletons. The sequencing sample was made of peripheral blood. Receptors were obtained from a woman aged 18-30 years who had recovered from COVID-19.

The J gene is TRBJ1-1, the V gene TRBV7-6; D is perhaps TRBD1 (5 bases). V gave up 4 bases and J gave up 2 bases, with 8 bases separating them. The germline CDR1 and CDR2 sequences are SGHVS and FNYEAQ. This CDR3 is 13 amino acids long. CDR3 sequence reads: CASSYQGNTEAFF. In nucleotides, the CDR3 is TGTGCCAGCAGCTACCAGGGAAACACTGAAGCTTTCTTT.

The rearrangement links TRBV13 to TRBJ2-1, with 8 bases identical to TRBD2. Germline values: CDR1 PRHDT, CDR2 FYEKMQ (reference sequence). The junction had 3 bases not matched to a gene; V was cut back by 5 bases and J by 3 bases. The CDR3 has 14 residues. CDR3 in amino acids: CASSLLADYNEQFF. In DNA, the CDR3 is TGTGCCAGCAGCCTACTAGCGGACTACAATGAGCAGTTCTTC.

The chain has TRBV6-5 and TRBJ1-1; TRBD1 might be the D (6 bases). Trimming cost V 6 bases and J 4 bases, with 12 bases left between them. Germline CDR1 is MNHEY and CDR2 is SVGAGI. The CDR3 extends over 13 amino acids. CDR3 loop: CASSAQGVTEAFF. The CDR3 DNA is TGTGCCAGCAGCGCACAGGGAGTCACTGAAGCTTTCTTT.

CDR3 sequence (DNA): TGTGCCAGCAGCTCGCACATCCGAAACACCATATATTTT. As protein: CASSSHIRNTIYF. This chain joins TRBV9 and TRBJ1-3; D is ambiguous. The CDR3 extends over 13 amino acids. Trimming stripped 4 bases from V and 5 bases from J, with 10 bases between. Germline lookup yields CDR1 SGDLS and CDR2 YYNGEE.

This chain uses TRBV6-2 or TRBV6-3 with TRBJ1-2; D gene ambiguous. The germline CDR1 and CDR2 sequences are MNHEY and SVGEGT. Trimming took 2 bases from V and 8 from J, leaving 6 bases between them. The CDR3 has 11 residues. The CDR3 spells CASSYPQGYTF. DNA of the CDR3: TGTGCCAGCAGTTACCCCCAAGGCTACACCTTC.

This chain connects TRBV5-4 to TRBJ1-3, with D unresolved. V lost 5 bases and J lost 1, with 13 bases in between. This CDR3 has 15 amino acids. The germline V gene has CDR1 SGHNT and CDR2 YYREEE (reference sequence). CDR3 region: CASRTQPGSGNTIYF. The CDR3 coding sequence is TGTGCCAGCAGAACGCAACCCGGGTCTGGAAACACCATATATTTT.

The V gene is TRBV5-4, the J gene TRBJ1-2; perhaps TRBD1 as D (6 bases). Germline assignment: CDR1 SGHNT and CDR2 YYREEE (reference sequence). Between the trimmed V and J ends, which lost 4 bases and 5 bases, there was a span of 9 bases. CDR3 size: 12 residues. Written as DNA, the CDR3 is TGTGCCAGCAGCAAGGACAGTTATGGCTACACCTTC. Translating it yields CASSKDSYGYTF.

The V gene is TRBV4-1, the J gene TRBJ2-7; TRBD1 agrees at 8 bases. Per germline, CDR1 MGHRA and CDR2 YSYEKL. CDR3 length: 13 amino acids. J lost 7 bases, V lost 3 bases, and 5 bases had no gene match. The CDR3 protein is CASSHGQGREQYF. In DNA form, the CDR3 reads TGCGCCAGCAGCCATGGACAGGGCCGGGAGCAGTACTTC.

The V call is TRBV7-3, the J call TRBJ1-1, with TRBD1 as a possible D gene (6 bases). Trimming shortened V by 6 bases and J by 1 base, and 15 bases separated the two germline ends. This CDR3 contains 15 residues. Germline lookup yields CDR1 SGHTA and CDR2 FQGTGA. In DNA form, the CDR3 reads TGTGCCAGCAGACAAAAAGGGGGTGGGAACACTGAAGCTTTCTTT. Translating gives CASRQKGGGNTEAFF.

V usage is TRBV6-6 and J usage is TRBJ2-2; 11 nucleotides line up with TRBD1. There are 16 residues in the CDR3. Germline lookup yields CDR1 MNHNY and CDR2 SVGAGI (reference sequence). V trimming: 6 bases; J trimming: 5 bases; junction bases outside the gene matches: 8. The DNA for the CDR3 is TGTGCCAGCAGAGTACAAGGACAGGGGGCTACCGGGGAGCTGTTTTTT. Its protein product is CASRVQGQGATGELFF.

This clone was seen once. This chain joins TRBV5-4 and TRBJ2-7, with D unclear. The CDR3 has 13 residues. Germline values: CDR1 SGHNT, CDR2 YYREEE (reference sequence). Deletions cut 6 bases from V and 5 bases from J, with 15 bases between. This chain's CDR3 is CASTPGLYNEQYF. In nucleotides, the CDR3 is TGTGCCAGCACCCCGGGTCTTTATAACGAGCAGTACTTC. Drawing the rest from reference TRBV5-4 and TRBJ2-7, the complete variable domain is ETGVTQSPTHLIKTRGQQVTLRCSSQSGHNTVSWYQQALGQGPQFIFQYYREEENGRGNFPPRFSGLQFPNYSSELNVNALELDDSALYLCASTPGLYNEQYFGPGTRLTVT.

In its sample, this clone was seen once. The V and J genes are TRBV4-2 and TRBJ2-1, with 9 bases aligning to TRBD1. V dropped 3 bases and J dropped 3; count of bases not matched to a gene: 3. In germline, CDR1 is LGHNA, CDR2 YNFKEQ. The CDR3 is made up of 15 amino acids. CDR3 amino acids: CASSQLDRGYNEQFF. CDR3 nucleotide sequence: TGTGCCAGCAGCCAGCTGGACAGGGGCTACAATGAGCAGTTCTTC.

The chain has TRBV5-5 and TRBJ2-1; D is perhaps TRBD1 (6 bases). CDR1 and CDR2 (germline): SGHKS, YYEKEE (reference sequence). This CDR3 has 14 residues. V lost 3 bases to trimming and J lost 8 bases, with 15 bases between them. The CDR3 loop reads CASSWESQGYEQFF. The CDR3 DNA reads as TGTGCCAGCAGCTGGGAATCACAGGGCTATGAGCAGTTCTTC.

The chain links TRBV6-2 or TRBV6-3 to TRBJ1-1; a possible D gene is TRBD1 (5 bases). The CDR3 is made up of 17 amino acids. Germline-derived CDR1 and CDR2 are MNHEY and SVGEGT. The ends were cut back, 4 bases at V and 4 bases at J, with 22 bases in the middle. This chain's CDR3 is CASSFGGTAQKGTEAFF. Written as DNA, the CDR3 is TGTGCCAGCAGTTTCGGGGGAACGGCTCAAAAAGGCACTGAAGCTTTCTTT.

The V call is TRBV9, the J call TRBJ2-6, with TRBD1 identical over 7 bases. This CDR3 comprises 15 residues. From germline, CDR1 is SGDLS and CDR2 YYNGEE. The V segment lost 4 bases and the J segment 2 bases; nucleotides outside the gene matches: 3. CDR3 DNA: TGTGCCAGCAGCTCCGGGACAGCTGGGGCCAACGTCCTGACTTTC. Its protein is CASSSGTAGANVLTF. Drawing the rest from reference TRBV9 and TRBJ2-6, the complete variable domain is DSGVTQTPKHLITATGQRVTLRCSPRSGDLSVYWYQQSLDQGLQFLIQYYNGEERAKGNILERFSAQQFPDLHSELNLSSLELGDSALYFCASSSGTAGANVLTFGAGSRLTVL.

This chain connects TRBV7-9 to TRBJ2-1; TRBD2 aligns across 8 bases. J was trimmed by 5 bases and V by 3 bases; bases with no gene match: 6. In germline, CDR1 is SEHNR, CDR2 FQNEAQ (reference sequence). The CDR3 covers 15 residues. CDR3 region: CASSLASGLHNEQFF. Here the CDR3 DNA reads TGTGCCAGCAGCTTGGCTAGCGGGCTTCACAATGAGCAGTTCTTC.

This chain connects TRBV7-3 to TRBJ2-3, with D perhaps matching TRBD2 (5 bases). CDR1 and CDR2 (germline): SGHTA, FQGTGA. This CDR3 comprises 15 residues. V lost 0 bases to trimming and J lost 2 bases, with 9 bases between them. In DNA form, the CDR3 reads TGTGCCAGCAGCTTAACGAATAGCGTCACAGATACGCAGTATTTT. Translating gives CASSLTNSVTDTQYF. The whole variable domain, remainder taken from reference TRBV7-3 and TRBJ2-3, is GAGVSQTPSNKVTEKGKYVELRCDPISGHTALYWYRQSLGQGPEFLIYFQGTGAADDSGLPNDRFFAVRPEGSVSTLKIQRTERGDSAVYLCASSLTNSVTDTQYFGPGTRLTVL.

The chain has TRBV7-3 and TRBJ1-1; D ambiguous. Germline V lookup: CDR1 SGHTA, CDR2 FQGTGA. With 5 bases removed from V and 5 bases from J, the gap between germline ends came to 12 bases. The CDR3 covers 13 residues. The CDR3 region is CASSPDRETEAFF. As DNA, the CDR3 is TGTGCCAGCAGCCCTGACCGGGAGACTGAAGCTTTCTTT.

V gene TRBV13 combines with J gene TRBJ2-7, with D tentatively TRBD1 (5 bases). The CDR3 is 12 residues long. V lost 5 bases, J lost 4 bases, and 9 bases lay in between. Germline V CDR1 and CDR2: PRHDT, FYEKMQ (reference sequence). CDR3 sequence reads: CASSKGEYEQYF. For the CDR3, the DNA is TGTGCCAGCAGCAAAGGGGAATACGAGCAGTACTTC.

The V gene is TRBV2, the J gene TRBJ2-1; D not certain. CDR1 is SNHLY and CDR2 is FYNNEI in the germline V gene. The CDR3 is made up of 11 amino acids. The germline V and J ends were trimmed by 7 bases and 10 bases, with 11 bases remaining between them. CDR3 DNA sequence: TGTGCCAGCATCGAGGAGTCCGAGCAGTTCTTC. Translating gives CASIEESEQFF.

This rearrangement joins TRBV18 to TRBJ1-2, with D possibly matching TRBD1 (6 bases). Germline CDR1 KGHSH, CDR2 LQKENI. The V gene lost 5 bases and the J gene lost 7 bases, with 11 bases spanning the gap. This CDR3 comprises 12 residues. The CDR3 DNA is TGTGCCAGCTCATCATACAGGGTTGGCTACACCTTC. Translating it yields CASSSYRVGYTF.

Note on this clone: The junction shows a germline mismatch at one end, possibly a read error. The V call is TRBV4-3, the J call TRBJ2-7; a weak D match, TRBD1 (5 bases). This CDR3 comprises 14 residues. The germline gives CDR1 LGHNA, CDR2 YSLEER. The CDR3 coding sequence is TGCGCCAGCAGCCAAAGGGGCTTTAGCTACGAGCAGTGCTTC. Translation gives CASSQRGFSYEQCF.

The CDR3 DNA is TGTGCCAGCAGCTGGACAGGGAGGAGGAACACCATATATTTT. It yields the protein CASSWTGRRNTIYF. The chain has TRBV7-9 and TRBJ1-3; 8 positions match TRBD1. The J segment lost 7 bases and the V segment lost 4 bases, leaving 6 bases of the junction unmatched. CDR1 SEHNR and CDR2 FQNEAQ come from the germline V gene (reference sequence). The CDR3 spans 14 residues.

The V call is TRBV6-2 or TRBV6-3, the J call TRBJ1-1; TRBD1 is a possible D gene (6 bases). The germline CDR1 and CDR2 sequences are MNHEY and SVGEGT. There are 13 residues in the CDR3. The V end lost 5 bases, the J end lost 3 bases, and 10 bases lay between the germline ends. Written as DNA, the CDR3 is TGTGCCAGCAGTCGGACAGCTTACACTGAAGCTTTCTTT. This encodes CASSRTAYTEAFF.

DNA for the CDR3: TGTGCCAGCAGTAAACAGGGAGAGACCCAGTACTTC. Translating gives CASSKQGETQYF. V is TRBV2 and J is TRBJ2-5, with a tentative D call TRBD1 (6 bases). V was shortened by 5 bases and J by 4 bases, with 8 bases between the two germline ends. The CDR3 loop spans 12 amino acids. In germline, CDR1 is SNHLY, CDR2 FYNNEI.

The CDR3 sequence: CASSSIAGSSYNEQFF. The CDR3 coding sequence is TGTGCCAGCAGCTCTATAGCGGGTAGCTCCTACAATGAGCAGTTCTTC. The chain uses TRBV7-9 and TRBJ2-1; 7 bases are shared with TRBD2. J was trimmed by 0 bases and V by 4 bases; bases with no gene match: 6. The CDR3 has 16 residues. The V gene's germline CDR1 is SEHNR and CDR2 FQNEAQ (reference sequence).

The chain carries TRBV9 and TRBJ2-1; D may be TRBD2 (5 bases). Germline CDR1 reads SGDLS; CDR2 reads YYNGEE. This CDR3 has 18 amino acids. V lost 3 bases and J 0 bases, leaving 19 bases between the germline ends. The CDR3 protein is CASSASLGLLSSYNEQFF. The CDR3 nucleotides read TGTGCCAGCAGCGCATCCCTAGGACTTTTAAGCTCCTACAATGAGCAGTTCTTC.

This sequence joins TRBV11-3 and TRBJ2-3; 9 bases fit TRBD2. The V gene end was trimmed by 6 bases and the J gene end by 4 bases; junction bases not matched to a gene: 2. The CDR3 is 13 residues long. The germline V gene has CDR1 SGHNT and CDR2 YENEEA. In DNA, the CDR3 is TGTGCCAGCAGTATAGCGGGGGCAGATACGCAGTATTTT. The encoded protein is CASSIAGADTQYF.